This TCR beta chain was obtained from a study of blood T cell repertoires in COVID-19. In terms of age and location, participants ranged from roughly 18 to 89 years and lived in 24 US areas. The germline gives CDR1 LGHNA, CDR2 YNFKEQ. The CDR3 contains 14 residues. The ends were cut back, 0 bases at V and 6 bases at J, with 8 bases in the middle. Only a few counts were recorded for this clone. The repertoire was sequenced with immunoSEQ multiplex PCR; TCRdb's copy has only in-frame clones and lacks some. The sample records approximately 160,000 clones, 80% being singletons. The chain carries TRBV4-2 and TRBJ2-2; D gene unclear. The source of this sequence is a man aged 40-55 years who had recovered from COVID-19. Material: PBMCs or T cells enriched from blood (not recorded which). CDR3 sequence reads: CASSQDFRAGELFF. The CDR3 DNA follows: TGTGCCAGCAGCCAAGATTTTCGCGCCGGGGAGCTGTTTTTT.